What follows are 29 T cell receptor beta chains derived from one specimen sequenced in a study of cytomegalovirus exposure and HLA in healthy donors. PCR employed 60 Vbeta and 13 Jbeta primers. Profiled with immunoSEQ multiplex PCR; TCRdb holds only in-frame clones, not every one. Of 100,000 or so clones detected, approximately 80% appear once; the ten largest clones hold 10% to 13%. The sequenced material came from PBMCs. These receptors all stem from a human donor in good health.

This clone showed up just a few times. The CDR3 DNA sequence: TGTGCCAGCGGGGAGGCGATGAACACTGAAGCTTTCTTT. It specifies CASGEAMNTEAFF. The chain employs TRBV6-1 and TRBJ1-1; D ambiguous. This CDR3 has 13 amino acids. Germline values: CDR1 MNHNS, CDR2 SASEGT. Trimming left V 8 bases short and J 0 bases short, with 10 bases between.

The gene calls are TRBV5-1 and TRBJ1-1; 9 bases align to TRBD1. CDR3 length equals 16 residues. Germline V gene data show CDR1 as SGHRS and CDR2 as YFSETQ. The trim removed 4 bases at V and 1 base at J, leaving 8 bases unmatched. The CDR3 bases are TGCGCCAGCAGCCCCCAGGCGGGACAGGGGAACACTGAAGCTTTCTTT. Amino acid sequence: CASSPQAGQGNTEAFF.

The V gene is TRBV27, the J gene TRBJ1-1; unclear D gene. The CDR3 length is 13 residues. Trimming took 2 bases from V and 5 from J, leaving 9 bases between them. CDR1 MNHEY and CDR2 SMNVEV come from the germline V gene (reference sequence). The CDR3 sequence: CASSLVRGTEAFF. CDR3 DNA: TGTGCCAGCAGTTTAGTACGAGGGACTGAAGCTTTCTTT.

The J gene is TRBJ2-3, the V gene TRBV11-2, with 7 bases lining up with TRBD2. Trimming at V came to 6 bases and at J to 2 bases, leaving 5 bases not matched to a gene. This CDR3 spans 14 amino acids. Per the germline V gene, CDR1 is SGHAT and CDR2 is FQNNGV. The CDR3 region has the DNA TGTGCCAGCAGGATACGACTAGCCACAGATACGCAGTATTTT. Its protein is CASRIRLATDTQYF. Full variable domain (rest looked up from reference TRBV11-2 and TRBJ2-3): EAGVAQSPRYKIIEKRQSVAFWCNPISGHATLYWYQQILGQGPKLLIQFQNNGVVDDSQLPKDRFSAERLKGVDSTLKIQPAKLEDSAVYLCASRIRLATDTQYFGPGTRLTVL.

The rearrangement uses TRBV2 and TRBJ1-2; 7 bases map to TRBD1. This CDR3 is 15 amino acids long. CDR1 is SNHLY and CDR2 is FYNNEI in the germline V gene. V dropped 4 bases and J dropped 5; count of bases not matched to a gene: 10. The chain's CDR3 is CASSGRQGVGYGYTF. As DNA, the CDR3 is TGTGCCAGCAGTGGCAGACAGGGAGTAGGTTATGGCTACACCTTC. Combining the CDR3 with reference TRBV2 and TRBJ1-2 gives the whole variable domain EPEVTQTPSHQVTQMGQEVILRCVPISNHLYFYWYRQILGQKVEFLVSFYNNEISEKSEIFDDQFSVERPDGSNFTLKIRSTKLEDSAMYFCASSGRQGVGYGYTFGSGTRLTVV.

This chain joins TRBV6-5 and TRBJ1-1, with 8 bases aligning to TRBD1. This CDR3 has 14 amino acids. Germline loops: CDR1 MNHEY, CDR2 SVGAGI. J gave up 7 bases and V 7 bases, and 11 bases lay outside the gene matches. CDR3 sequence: CASKSQGDFGEAFF. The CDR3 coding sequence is TGTGCCAGCAAATCACAGGGGGATTTTGGTGAAGCTTTCTTT.

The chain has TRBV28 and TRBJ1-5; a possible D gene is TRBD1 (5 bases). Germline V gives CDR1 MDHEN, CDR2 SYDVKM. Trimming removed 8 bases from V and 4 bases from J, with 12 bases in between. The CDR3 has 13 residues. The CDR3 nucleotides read TGTGCCAGCCTCGACAGCTCTAATCAGCCCCAGCATTTT. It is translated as CASLDSSNQPQHF.

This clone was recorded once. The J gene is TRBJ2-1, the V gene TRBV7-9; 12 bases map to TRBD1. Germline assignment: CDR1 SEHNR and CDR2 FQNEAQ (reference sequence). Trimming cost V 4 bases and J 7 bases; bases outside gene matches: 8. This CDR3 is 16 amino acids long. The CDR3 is CASSSSRDRGRNEQFF. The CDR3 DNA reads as TGTGCCAGCAGCTCATCCCGGGACAGGGGGCGAAATGAGCAGTTCTTC.

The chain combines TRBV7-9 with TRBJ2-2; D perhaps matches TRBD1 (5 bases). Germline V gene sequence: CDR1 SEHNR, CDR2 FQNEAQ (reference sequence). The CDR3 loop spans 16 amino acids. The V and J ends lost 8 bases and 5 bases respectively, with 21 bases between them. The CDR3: CASHYPGSPGTGELFF. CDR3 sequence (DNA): TGTGCCAGCCACTATCCCGGGTCCCCAGGGACCGGGGAGCTGTTTTTT.

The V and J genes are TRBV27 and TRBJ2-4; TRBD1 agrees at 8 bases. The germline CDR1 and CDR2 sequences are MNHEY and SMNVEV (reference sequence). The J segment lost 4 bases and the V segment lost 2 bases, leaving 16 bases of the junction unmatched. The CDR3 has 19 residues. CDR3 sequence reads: CASSLIGRLAGGFKNIQYF. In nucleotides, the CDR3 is TGTGCCAGCAGTTTAATTGGGAGGTTGGCAGGGGGCTTTAAAAACATTCAGTACTTC.

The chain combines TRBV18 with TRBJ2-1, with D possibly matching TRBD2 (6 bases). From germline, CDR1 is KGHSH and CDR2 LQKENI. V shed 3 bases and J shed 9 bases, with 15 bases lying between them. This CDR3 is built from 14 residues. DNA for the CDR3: TGTGCCAGCTCACCGGTGACTAGGAATACTGAGCAGTTCTTC. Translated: CASSPVTRNTEQFF. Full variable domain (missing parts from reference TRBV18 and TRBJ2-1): NAGVMQNPRHLVRRRGQEARLRCSPMKGHSHVYWYRQLPEEGLKFMVYLQKENIIDESGMPKERFSAEFPKEGPSILRIQQVVRGDSAAYFCASSPVTRNTEQFFGPGTRLTVL.

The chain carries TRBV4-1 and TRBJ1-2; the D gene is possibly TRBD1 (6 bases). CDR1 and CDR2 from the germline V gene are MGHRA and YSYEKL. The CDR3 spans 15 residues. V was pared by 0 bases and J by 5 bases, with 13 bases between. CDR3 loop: CASSQEGGTGYGYTF. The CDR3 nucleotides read TGCGCCAGCAGCCAAGAAGGAGGCACAGGGTATGGCTACACCTTC.

CDR3 protein: CASTTGRAGGVETQYF. The CDR3 coding sequence is TGTGCCAGCACCACCGGTCGAGCGGGAGGTGTAGAGACCCAGTACTTC. The rearrangement uses TRBV7-2 and TRBJ2-5, with 9 bases that match TRBD2. The CDR3 loop spans 16 amino acids. Germline V gives CDR1 SGHTA, CDR2 FQGNSA. The trim removed 7 bases at V and 4 bases at J, leaving 13 bases unmatched.

The DNA for the CDR3 is TGTGCCAGCAGCCAGCGTGGAGAGCAGTACTTC. Translating gives CASSQRGEQYF. The V gene is TRBV6-1, the J gene TRBJ2-7; no definite D call. The CDR3 loop spans 11 amino acids. Per the germline V gene, CDR1 is MNHNS and CDR2 is SASEGT. Trimming cost V 6 bases and J 7 bases, with 10 bases left between them.

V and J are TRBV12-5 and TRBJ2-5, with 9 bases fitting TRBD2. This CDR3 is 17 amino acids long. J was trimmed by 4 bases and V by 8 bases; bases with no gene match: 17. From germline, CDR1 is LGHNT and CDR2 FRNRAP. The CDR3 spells CASKTTIARGGAETQYF. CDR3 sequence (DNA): TGTGCTAGTAAAACGACAATAGCGCGGGGGGGTGCAGAGACCCAGTACTTC.

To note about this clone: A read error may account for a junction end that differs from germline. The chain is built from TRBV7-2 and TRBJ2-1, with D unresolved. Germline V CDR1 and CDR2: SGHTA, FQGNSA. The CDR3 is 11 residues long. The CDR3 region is CASSLYSEQFF. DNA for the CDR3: TGTGCCAGCAGCTTATACAGTGAGCAGTTCTTC.

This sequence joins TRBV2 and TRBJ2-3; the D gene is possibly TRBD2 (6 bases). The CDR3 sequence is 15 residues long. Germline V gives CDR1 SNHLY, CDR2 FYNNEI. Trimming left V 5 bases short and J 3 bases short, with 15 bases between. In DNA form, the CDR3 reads TGTGCCAGCAGTTTGAGGGTTGGGGGGACAGATACGCAGTATTTT. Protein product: CASSLRVGGTDTQYF.

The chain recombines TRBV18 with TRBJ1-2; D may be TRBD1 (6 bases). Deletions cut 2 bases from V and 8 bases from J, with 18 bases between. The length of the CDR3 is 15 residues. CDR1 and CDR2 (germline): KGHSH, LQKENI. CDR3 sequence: CASSPSGTYPGGYTF. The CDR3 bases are TGTGCCAGCTCACCATCCGGGACATACCCTGGGGGCTACACCTTC.

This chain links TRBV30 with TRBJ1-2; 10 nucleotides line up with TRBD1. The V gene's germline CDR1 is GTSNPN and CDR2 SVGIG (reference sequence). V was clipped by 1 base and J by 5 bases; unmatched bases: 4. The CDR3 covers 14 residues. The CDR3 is CAWSGGQGNYGYTF. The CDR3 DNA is TGTGCCTGGAGTGGGGGACAGGGGAATTATGGCTACACCTTC.

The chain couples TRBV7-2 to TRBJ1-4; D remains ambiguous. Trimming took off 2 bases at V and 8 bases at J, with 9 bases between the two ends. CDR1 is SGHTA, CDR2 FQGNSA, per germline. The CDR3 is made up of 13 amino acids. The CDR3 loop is CASSLISLEKLFF. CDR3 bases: TGTGCCAGCAGCTTAATATCCCTCGAAAAACTGTTTTTT.

The CDR3 bases are TGTGCTAGCGACAGGGGAGGAGATACGCAGTATTTT. Its protein product is CASDRGGDTQYF. The chain couples TRBV12-5 to TRBJ2-3; 8 nucleotides match TRBD1. Germline loops: CDR1 LGHNT, CDR2 FRNRAP. The CDR3 has 12 amino acids. V lost 9 bases and J lost 5; bases outside the gene matches: 4. Together with reference TRBV12-5 and TRBJ2-3, the CDR3 gives the full variable domain: DARVTQTPRHKVTEMGQEVTMRCQPILGHNTVFWYRQTMMQGLELLAYFRNRAPLDDSGMPKDRFSAEMPDATLATLKIQPSEPRDSAVYFCASDRGGDTQYFGPGTRLTVL.

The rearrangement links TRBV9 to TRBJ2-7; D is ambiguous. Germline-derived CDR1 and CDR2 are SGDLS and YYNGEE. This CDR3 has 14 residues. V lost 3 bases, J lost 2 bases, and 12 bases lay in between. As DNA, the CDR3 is TGTGCCAGCAGCGCTCCGGGTAATCCCTACGAGCAGTACTTC. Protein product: CASSAPGNPYEQYF.

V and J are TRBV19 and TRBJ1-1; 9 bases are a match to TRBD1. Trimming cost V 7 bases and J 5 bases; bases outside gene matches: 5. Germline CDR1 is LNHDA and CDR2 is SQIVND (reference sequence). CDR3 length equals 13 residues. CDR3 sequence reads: CASTSGTGTEAFF. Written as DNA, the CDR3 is TGTGCCAGTACCTCCGGGACAGGGACTGAAGCTTTCTTT.

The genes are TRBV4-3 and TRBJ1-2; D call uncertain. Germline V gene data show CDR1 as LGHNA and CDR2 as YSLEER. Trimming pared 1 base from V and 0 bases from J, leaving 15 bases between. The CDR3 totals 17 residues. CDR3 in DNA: TGCGCCAGCAGCCAAGGGGTCAACGCTCTAGCTAACTATGGCTACACCTTC. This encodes CASSQGVNALANYGYTF.

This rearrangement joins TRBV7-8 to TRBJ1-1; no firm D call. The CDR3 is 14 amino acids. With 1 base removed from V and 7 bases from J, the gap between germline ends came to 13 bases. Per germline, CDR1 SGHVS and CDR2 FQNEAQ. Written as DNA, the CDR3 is TGTGCCAGCAGCTTAGGCCCGGGAAAGGTTGAAGCTTTCTTT. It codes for CASSLGPGKVEAFF.

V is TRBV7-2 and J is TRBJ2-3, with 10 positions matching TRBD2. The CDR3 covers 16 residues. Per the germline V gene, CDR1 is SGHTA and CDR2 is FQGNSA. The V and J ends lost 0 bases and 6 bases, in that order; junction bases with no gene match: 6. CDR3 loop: CASSLAASGGRDTQYF. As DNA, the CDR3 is TGTGCCAGCAGCTTAGCCGCTAGCGGGGGCCGGGATACGCAGTATTTT.

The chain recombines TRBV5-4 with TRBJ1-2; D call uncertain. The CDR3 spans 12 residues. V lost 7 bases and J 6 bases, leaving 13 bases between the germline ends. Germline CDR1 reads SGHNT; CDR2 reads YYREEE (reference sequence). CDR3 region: CASLIPGNGYTF. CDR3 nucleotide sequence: TGTGCCAGCCTGATTCCGGGGAATGGCTACACCTTC.

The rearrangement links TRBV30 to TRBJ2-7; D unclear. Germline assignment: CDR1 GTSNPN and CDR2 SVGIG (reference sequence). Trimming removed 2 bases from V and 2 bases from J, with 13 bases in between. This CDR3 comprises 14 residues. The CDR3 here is CAWSLKRVPYEQYF. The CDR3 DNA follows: TGTGCCTGGAGTCTAAAGCGTGTTCCCTACGAGCAGTACTTC.

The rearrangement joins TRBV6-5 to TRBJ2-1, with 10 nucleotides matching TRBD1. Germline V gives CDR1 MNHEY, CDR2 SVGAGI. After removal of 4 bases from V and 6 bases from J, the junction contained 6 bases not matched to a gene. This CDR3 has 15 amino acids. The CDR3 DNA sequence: TGTGCCAGCAGTTCCGACAGGGGGCGCTTCAATGAGCAGTTCTTC. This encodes CASSSDRGRFNEQFF.